What follows are 29 T cell receptor beta chains derived from one specimen sequenced in a study of cytomegalovirus exposure and HLA in healthy donors. Method: immunoSEQ multiplex PCR; TCRdb's copy keeps in-frame clones and lacks some. This sample has hundreds of thousands of clones; approximately 87% occur once, and the top ten carry around 5.4%. Source material: PBMCs. All receptors come from a woman aged 18-30 years in good health and CMV-seronegative.

V usage is TRBV27 and J usage is TRBJ2-6, with 9 bases lining up with TRBD1. The CDR3 runs to 16 residues. Germline CDR1 MNHEY, CDR2 SMNVEV (reference sequence). Germline trimming cut 8 bases from V and 0 bases from J; bases unmatched to any gene: 5. DNA for the CDR3: TGTGCCAGCCGGACAGGGGTGTTCTCTGGGGCCAACGTCCTGACTTTC. This codes for CASRTGVFSGANVLTF.

V is TRBV5-1 and J is TRBJ2-7; 8 positions agree with TRBD2. CDR1 and CDR2 from the germline V gene are SGHRS and YFSETQ. The V segment lost 3 bases and the J segment 3 bases; nucleotides outside the gene matches: 14. The CDR3 has 17 residues. DNA for the CDR3: TGCGCCAGCAGCTCTAGGGCTAGCGGGTCCTTTCGCTACGAGCAGTACTTC. It specifies CASSSRASGSFRYEQYF.

This clone was counted only a few times. The chain recombines TRBV4-2 with TRBJ2-6; D is unclear. The CDR3 sequence is 14 residues long. Germline assignment: CDR1 LGHNA and CDR2 YNFKEQ. V was pared by 1 base and J by 1 base, with 2 bases between. The DNA of the CDR3 is TGTGCCAGCAGCCAAGTGTCTGGGGCCAACGTCCTGACTTTC. Translation gives CASSQVSGANVLTF.

The V gene is TRBV30, the J gene TRBJ1-5; D uncertain. This CDR3 is built from 14 residues. The germline CDR1 and CDR2 sequences are GTSNPN and SVGIG (reference sequence). V was cut by 0 bases and J by 5 bases, with 11 bases left in between. In DNA, the CDR3 is TGTGCCTGGAGTGTAGGAGTAGGGTATCAGCCCCAGCATTTT. Its protein product is CAWSVGVGYQPQHF.

The chain has TRBV10-3 and TRBJ2-3; TRBD1 might be the D (5 bases). The length of the CDR3 is 14 residues. V lost 5 bases, J lost 1 base, and 10 bases lay in between. Germline CDR1 and CDR2: ENHRY and SYGVKD. The CDR3 DNA reads TGTGCCATCAGTAGGGGCCTGGGCACAGATACGCAGTATTTT. Translating it yields CAISRGLGTDTQYF.

The chain uses TRBV30 and TRBJ2-3, with TRBD2 matching 7 bases. Trimming at V came to 0 bases and at J to 2 bases, leaving 5 bases not matched to a gene. Germline CDR1 is GTSNPN and CDR2 is SVGIG (reference sequence). CDR3 size: 15 residues. The CDR3 coding sequence is TGTGCCTGGAGTGTAACTAGCGCTTCCACAGATACGCAGTATTTT. Protein sequence: CAWSVTSASTDTQYF.

The chain is built from TRBV12-5 and TRBJ1-2, with no clear D. Trimming shortened V by 5 bases and J by 5 bases, and 15 bases separated the two germline ends. CDR3 size: 14 residues. Per the germline V gene, CDR1 is LGHNT and CDR2 is FRNRAP. CDR3 DNA: TGTGCTAGTGGTCCTTTCGGGTTACGTTATGGCTACACCTTC. The encoded protein is CASGPFGLRYGYTF.

The chain carries TRBV18 and TRBJ1-5; tentatively, D is TRBD1 (5 bases). Germline CDR1 KGHSH, CDR2 LQKENI. The length of the CDR3 is 14 residues. Trimming took 3 bases from V and 7 from J, leaving 13 bases between them. The DNA for the CDR3 is TGTGCCAGCTCACCGGGGGTCGGGGGGCAGCCCCAGCATTTT. Translated, it gives CASSPGVGGQPQHF.

The chain uses TRBV29-1 and TRBJ1-2; possibly TRBD1 for D (5 bases). Germline V gives CDR1 SQVTM, CDR2 ANQGSEA. This CDR3 spans 13 amino acids. Deletions cut 7 bases from V and 0 bases from J, with 12 bases between. In nucleotides, the CDR3 is TGCAGCGCTGGGACCAACCCTAACTATGGCTACACCTTC. It translates to CSAGTNPNYGYTF.

The chain joins TRBV6-5 to TRBJ1-2; no definite D call. Per the germline V gene, CDR1 is MNHEY and CDR2 is SVGAGI. The CDR3 loop spans 14 amino acids. V was trimmed by 6 bases and J by 2 bases, leaving 13 bases between them. The chain's CDR3 is CASRAPGRNYGYTF. The CDR3 DNA reads TGTGCCAGCAGGGCGCCCGGACGGAACTATGGCTACACCTTC.

The chain combines TRBV7-8 with TRBJ1-3, with 7 bases that match TRBD1. CDR3 length: 17 residues. The V and J ends lost 5 bases and 0 bases, in that order; junction bases with no gene match: 10. In germline, CDR1 is SGHVS, CDR2 FQNEAQ. The CDR3 nucleotides read TGTGCCAGCAGCCGGACCGGGACAGTCCTCTCTGGAAACACCATATATTTT. It specifies CASSRTGTVLSGNTIYF.

This sequence joins TRBV29-1 and TRBJ2-1; 9 bases agree with TRBD2. CDR3 length: 13 amino acids. Trimming at V came to 7 bases and at J to 2 bases, leaving 3 bases not matched to a gene. Germline assignment: CDR1 SQVTM and CDR2 ANQGSEA. The CDR3 region has the DNA TGCAGCGCCGTAGCGGGGGCCTACAATGAGCAGTTCTTC. This encodes CSAVAGAYNEQFF.

CDR3 DNA sequence: TGTGCCAGCAGCCCATATACTGCAGCAACCTACGAGCAGTACTTC. Translation: CASSPYTAATYEQYF. This chain uses TRBV9 with TRBJ2-7; D is uncertain. The CDR3 is 15 residues long. Germline CDR1 and CDR2: SGDLS and YYNGEE. V was shortened by 4 bases and J by 2 bases, with 16 bases between the two germline ends.

The gene calls are TRBV7-3 and TRBJ1-1; D is possibly TRBD1 (5 bases). This CDR3 contains 13 residues. Germline V gene lookup returns CDR1 SGHTA and CDR2 FQGTGA. The ends were cut back, 4 bases at V and 10 bases at J, with 16 bases in the middle. The CDR3 nucleotides are TGTGCCAGCAGCTCCCACCGGGACGGCGGAGCTTTCTTT. Its translation is CASSSHRDGGAFF.

The chain is built from TRBV25-1 and TRBJ1-4; D is unresolved. The V gene's germline CDR1 is MGHDK and CDR2 SYGVNS. The CDR3 is 13 amino acids. Trimming shortened V by 6 bases and J by 0 bases, and 5 bases separated the two germline ends. The CDR3 region has the DNA TGTGCCAGCAGGTACGCAACTAATGAAAAACTGTTTTTT. As protein: CASRYATNEKLFF. The full variable domain, its missing parts supplied by reference TRBV25-1 and TRBJ1-4, is EADIYQTPRYLVIGTGKKITLECSQTMGHDKMYWYQQDPGMELHLIHYSYGVNSTEKGDLSSESTVSRIRTEHFPLTLESARPSHTSQYLCASRYATNEKLFFGSGTQLSVL.

The chain recombines TRBV27 with TRBJ2-6; either TRBD1 or TRBD2 may fit D (6 bases each). V was shortened by 2 bases and J by 4 bases, with 9 bases between the two germline ends. The length of the CDR3 is 15 residues. In germline, CDR1 is MNHEY, CDR2 SMNVEV (reference sequence). DNA of the CDR3: TGTGCCAGCAGTTTAGGGGGGACAGGGGCCAACGTCCTGACTTTC. Protein sequence: CASSLGGTGANVLTF.

The CDR3 here is CASSLGPGGLEKLFF. In DNA form, the CDR3 reads TGTGCCAGCAGCTTAGGACCGGGAGGCCTTGAAAAACTGTTTTTT. The chain is built from TRBV11-1 and TRBJ1-4, with D hard to call. V was shortened by 1 base and J by 7 bases, with 13 bases between the two germline ends. Germline CDR1 reads SGHAT; CDR2 reads FQDESV (reference sequence). The CDR3 is made up of 15 amino acids.

CDR3 sequence: CASNHRTGDGYTF. In DNA form, the CDR3 reads TGTGCCAGTAACCACAGGACAGGGGACGGCTACACCTTC. The chain employs TRBV19 and TRBJ1-2; 9 bases align to TRBD1. Germline V CDR1 and CDR2: LNHDA, SQIVND (reference sequence). The CDR3 runs 13 residues. With V trimmed by 7 bases and J by 8 bases, 8 bases remained unmatched.

The V gene is TRBV7-6, the J gene TRBJ1-3; 11 bases agree with TRBD1. CDR1 and CDR2 from the germline V gene are SGHVS and FNYEAQ. This CDR3 is built from 19 residues. V shed 5 bases, J shed 0 bases, and the junction held 12 bases outside the gene matches. CDR3 sequence (DNA): TGTGCCAGCAGCCCATCAGGACAGGGGGCTCGCTACTCTGGAAACACCATATATTTT. Its protein product is CASSPSGQGARYSGNTIYF.

The chain uses TRBV28 and TRBJ1-5, with a weak D call TRBD1 (6 bases). Germline V gene sequence: CDR1 MDHEN, CDR2 SYDVKM. V lost 5 bases to trimming and J lost 4 bases, with 9 bases between them. CDR3 length: 13 amino acids. The CDR3: CASSPQGNQPQHF. The CDR3 DNA follows: TGTGCCAGCAGTCCACAGGGTAATCAGCCCCAGCATTTT.

J is TRBJ2-3 and V is TRBV27; the D is unclear. CDR3 length: 11 amino acids. Trimming shortened V by 5 bases and J by 2 bases, and 2 bases separated the two germline ends. Germline assignment: CDR1 MNHEY and CDR2 SMNVEV (reference sequence). For the CDR3, the DNA is TGTGCCAGCAGTGTCACAGATACGCAGTATTTT. Amino acids: CASSVTDTQYF.

Here the CDR3 DNA reads TGTGCCAGTAGTCCGACTAGCGGGGGGTTATACAATGAGCAGTTCTTC. It specifies CASSPTSGGLYNEQFF. The J gene is TRBJ2-1, the V gene TRBV19, with 13 nucleotides matching TRBD2. From germline, CDR1 is LNHDA and CDR2 SQIVND (reference sequence). With 5 bases clipped from V and 4 bases from J, the junction kept 5 bases outside the gene matches. The length of the CDR3 is 16 residues.

The gene calls are TRBV15 and TRBJ2-7, with TRBD1 identical over 9 bases. Germline CDR1 and CDR2: LNHNV and YYDKDF (reference sequence). The CDR3 covers 13 residues. The V and J ends lost 3 bases and 3 bases, in that order; junction bases with no gene match: 0. The CDR3 here is CATSRDRGYEQYF. As DNA, the CDR3 is TGTGCCACCAGCAGGGACAGGGGCTACGAGCAGTACTTC.

This clone is a singleton in its sample. This chain uses TRBV7-2 with TRBJ2-7; no clear D gene. The CDR3 has 14 amino acids. Trimming pared 5 bases from V and 6 bases from J, leaving 17 bases between. Germline CDR1 reads SGHTA; CDR2 reads FQGNSA. This chain's CDR3 is CASSPGPNVREQYF. The CDR3 nucleotides are TGTGCCAGCAGCCCCGGCCCTAATGTTCGCGAGCAGTACTTC.

The rearrangement joins TRBV13 to TRBJ2-7; 11 bases are a match to TRBD1. Germline loops: CDR1 PRHDT, CDR2 FYEKMQ (reference sequence). This CDR3 has 15 amino acids. V was pared by 3 bases and J by 5 bases, with 6 bases of the junction left unmatched. CDR3 sequence (DNA): TGTGCCAGCAGCTTCCGGGACAGGGGGTTCGACGAGCAGTACTTC. Translated, it gives CASSFRDRGFDEQYF.

The J gene is TRBJ1-4, the V gene TRBV6-5; the D gene is possibly TRBD1 (6 bases). V shed 0 bases and J shed 8 bases, with 13 bases lying between them. Per germline, CDR1 MNHEY and CDR2 SVGAGI. The CDR3 is 15 residues long. The CDR3 protein is CASSYSAGVQEKLFF. The CDR3 DNA follows: TGTGCCAGCAGTTACTCGGCAGGGGTGCAGGAAAAACTGTTTTTT.

The count of this clone is one. This sequence joins TRBV4-1 and TRBJ2-7, with TRBD1 matching over 9 bases. The CDR3 is 14 residues long. Losses at the gene ends were 5 bases for V and 5 bases for J; bases not matched to a gene: 7. In germline, CDR1 is MGHRA, CDR2 YSYEKL. CDR3 DNA: TGCGCCAGCAGCTACAGGGGGCGCCGGGACGAGCAGTACTTC. Its protein is CASSYRGRRDEQYF.

The chain combines TRBV7-6 with TRBJ1-6; 7 nucleotides align to TRBD1. CDR3 length: 15 amino acids. In germline, CDR1 is SGHVS, CDR2 FNYEAQ. Germline trimming cut 4 bases from V and 2 bases from J; bases unmatched to any gene: 2. The CDR3 region is CASSSGQTYNSPLHF. Here the CDR3 DNA reads TGTGCCAGCAGCTCGGGACAGACCTATAATTCACCCCTCCACTTT.

The chain is built from TRBV11-2 and TRBJ2-2; D is perhaps TRBD1 (6 bases). Germline V lookup: CDR1 SGHAT, CDR2 FQNNGV. The ends were cut back, 4 bases at V and 7 bases at J, with 16 bases in the middle. This CDR3 spans 15 amino acids. The CDR3 DNA is TGTGCCAGCAGCTCCCCACAGGGCTGGGTCGGGGAGCTGTTTTTT. This codes for CASSSPQGWVGELFF.